Listed here are 19 T cell receptor beta chains from one sample, sequenced in a study of blood T cell repertoires in COVID-19. Libraries were prepared by immunoSEQ multiplex PCR; TCRdb keeps only in-frame clonotypes and omits some of them. The repertoire holds over 40,000 clones, approximately 90% seen once, with roughly 9.8% in the top ten. The sequencing input was peripheral blood. The receptors come from a woman aged 80 or over with acute or convalescent COVID-19.

The chain employs TRBV5-1 and TRBJ1-1; 10 nucleotides agree with TRBD1. This CDR3 spans 16 amino acids. The germline V gene has CDR1 SGHRS and CDR2 YFSETQ. Trimming took 0 bases from V and 4 from J; bases not matched to a gene: 6. Written as DNA, the CDR3 is TGCGCCAGCAGCTTGGGTTCCAGGACAGGGGGCACTGAAGCTTTCTTT. Translation gives CASSLGSRTGGTEAFF.

The chain joins TRBV5-5 to TRBJ1-5; TRBD1 matches 7 bases. The germline gives CDR1 SGHKS, CDR2 YYEKEE (reference sequence). The CDR3 length is 14 residues. Trimming removed 4 bases from V and 2 bases from J; junction bases left unmatched: 3. The CDR3 DNA reads TGTGCCAGCAGCAGTGGGACAGGCAATCAGCCCCAGCATTTT. It yields the protein CASSSGTGNQPQHF.

V gene TRBV27 combines with J gene TRBJ1-5, with TRBD1 matching over 7 bases. The CDR3 totals 14 residues. V lost 8 bases and J lost 1; bases outside the gene matches: 5. CDR1 is MNHEY, CDR2 SMNVEV, per germline (reference sequence). The CDR3 protein is CASGPQGSNQPQHF. The CDR3 nucleotides are TGTGCCAGCGGCCCACAGGGGAGCAATCAGCCCCAGCATTTT.

V gene TRBV6-5 combines with J gene TRBJ1-4; D is unresolved. V was pared by 6 bases and J by 5 bases, with 10 bases between. The CDR3 sequence is 13 residues long. Germline CDR1 MNHEY, CDR2 SVGAGI. The CDR3 DNA sequence: TGTGCCAGCAGCAACCGAGCGAATGAAAAACTGTTTTTT. Translating it yields CASSNRANEKLFF.

The chain combines TRBV3-1 (or the pseudogene TRBV3-2) with TRBJ2-2; TRBD2 matches 9 bases. The CDR3 is 16 residues long. The V and J ends lost 4 bases and 6 bases, in that order; junction bases with no gene match: 9. CDR1 and CDR2 from the germline V gene are LGHDT and YNNKEL (reference sequence). DNA of the CDR3: TGTGCCAGCAGCCCCCCGGGCGGGAGGGCCCCCGGGGAGCTGTTTTTT. Amino acid sequence: CASSPPGGRAPGELFF.

The rearrangement uses TRBV11-3 and TRBJ1-1; 8 bases fit TRBD1. CDR1 is SGHNT and CDR2 is YENEEA in the germline V gene. This CDR3 has 14 residues. Trimming at V came to 1 base and at J to 8 bases, leaving 6 bases not matched to a gene. CDR3 in DNA: TGTGCCAGCAGCTTAGGGAGACAGGGGATCGAAGCTTTCTTT. It codes for CASSLGRQGIEAFF.

This clone showed up just a few times. This sequence joins TRBV5-8 and TRBJ1-5, with TRBD1 as a possible D gene (6 bases). V dropped 4 bases and J dropped 4 bases, with 15 bases sitting between them. Germline V lookup: CDR1 SGHTS, CDR2 YDEGEE. CDR3 size: 15 residues. CDR3: CASSPTGTRNQPQHF. CDR3 bases: TGTGCCAGCAGCCCAACAGGGACCAGGAATCAGCCCCAGCATTTT.

CDR3 DNA sequence: TGCAGCGTTGAAGATCGGGGTAGCGGGAGACTAGCCAAAAACATTCAGTACTTC. Translation gives CSVEDRGSGRLAKNIQYF. V gene TRBV29-1 combines with J gene TRBJ2-4; 9 nucleotides line up with TRBD2. CDR1 SQVTM and CDR2 ANQGSEA come from the germline V gene. CDR3 size: 18 residues. With 0 bases clipped from V and 0 bases from J, the junction kept 9 bases outside the gene matches. The full variable domain, rest sourced from reference TRBV29-1 and TRBJ2-4, is SAVISQKPSRDICQRGTSLTIQCQVDSQVTMMFWYRQQPGQSLTLIATANQGSEATYESGFVIDKFPISRPNLTFSTLTVSNMSPEDSSIYLCSVEDRGSGRLAKNIQYFGAGTRLSVL.

V usage is TRBV19 and J usage is TRBJ1-1; D remains unclear. Germline loops: CDR1 LNHDA, CDR2 SQIVND (reference sequence). The CDR3 contains 16 residues. Trimming took off 4 bases at V and 0 bases at J, with 15 bases between the two ends. Written as DNA, the CDR3 is TGTGCCAGTAGTAGTCTCGCCCTCAGAATGAACACTGAAGCTTTCTTT. Encoded protein: CASSSLALRMNTEAFF.

The chain uses TRBV30 and TRBJ1-1; 7 bases map to TRBD1. CDR1 and CDR2 (germline): GTSNPN, SVGIG (reference sequence). Unmatched junction bases numbered 12, after V lost 2 bases and J lost 0 bases. The CDR3 totals 17 residues. The CDR3 protein is CAWSPPPTGTVNTEAFF. The CDR3 DNA sequence: TGTGCCTGGAGTCCCCCCCCCACCGGGACAGTGAACACTGAAGCTTTCTTT.

The chain uses TRBV7-8 and TRBJ2-7, with 9 bases matching TRBD2. The V and J ends lost 3 bases and 2 bases, in that order; junction bases with no gene match: 5. Germline V gene lookup returns CDR1 SGHVS and CDR2 FQNEAQ. This CDR3 contains 15 residues. The CDR3: CASSLTSGPTYEQYF. The CDR3 region has the DNA TGTGCCAGCAGCTTGACTAGCGGACCGACCTACGAGCAGTACTTC. Full variable domain (remainder filled in from reference TRBV7-8 and TRBJ2-7): GAGVSQSPRYKVAKRGQDVALRCDPISGHVSLFWYQQALGQGPEFLTYFQNEAQLDKSGLPSDRFFAERPEGSVSTLKIQRTQQEDSAVYLCASSLTSGPTYEQYFGPGTRLTVT.

The chain employs TRBV19 and TRBJ1-5; 11 positions match TRBD1. CDR1 is LNHDA, CDR2 SQIVND, per germline (reference sequence). This CDR3 comprises 16 residues. V lost 4 bases to trimming and J lost 5 bases; unmatched junction nucleotides: 7. This CDR3 is CASSNRDRGWDQPQHF. In nucleotides, the CDR3 is TGTGCCAGTAGTAACCGGGACAGGGGGTGGGATCAGCCCCAGCATTTT.

This chain joins TRBV7-9 and TRBJ1-4; D is ambiguous. The V gene lost 5 bases and the J gene lost 8 bases, with 18 bases spanning the gap. Germline CDR1 is SEHNR and CDR2 is FQNEAQ (reference sequence). The CDR3 is made up of 15 amino acids. In nucleotides, the CDR3 is TGTGCCAGCAGCGCCCAGGAGTATAGCGGCGAAAAACTGTTTTTT. It yields the protein CASSAQEYSGEKLFF.

V gene TRBV19 combines with J gene TRBJ2-1; D may be TRBD2 (5 bases). Germline assignment: CDR1 LNHDA and CDR2 SQIVND (reference sequence). With 3 bases removed from V and 0 bases from J, the gap between germline ends came to 12 bases. This CDR3 comprises 16 residues. The CDR3 sequence is CASSMGSSNSYNEQFF. The CDR3 DNA sequence: TGTGCCAGTAGTATGGGGAGTAGCAACTCCTACAATGAGCAGTTCTTC.

The chain has TRBV6-2 or TRBV6-3 and TRBJ2-2; no clear D gene. The germline V gene has CDR1 MNHEY and CDR2 SVGEGT. The V and J ends lost 2 bases and 0 bases respectively, with 7 bases between them. The CDR3 is made up of 15 amino acids. The CDR3 DNA sequence: TGTGCCAGCAGTTACGGCACCGCGAACACCGGGGAGCTGTTTTTT. This translates into CASSYGTANTGELFF.

V is TRBV19 and J is TRBJ1-4, with TRBD1 matching over 7 bases. Looked up from germline, CDR1 is LNHDA and CDR2 is SQIVND (reference sequence). V shed 5 bases and J 6 bases; nucleotides not matched to a gene: 12. The CDR3 sequence is 16 residues long. CDR3 sequence reads: CASSSLQTGWDEKLFF. CDR3 DNA sequence: TGTGCCAGTAGTTCCCTTCAGACAGGGTGGGATGAAAAACTGTTTTTT.

The chain links TRBV7-2 to TRBJ2-1, with D possibly being TRBD2 (7 bases). This CDR3 region has 15 residues. V lost 1 base, J lost 12 bases, and 19 bases lay in between. Germline values: CDR1 SGHTA, CDR2 FQGNSA. The DNA for the CDR3 is TGTGCCAGCAGCTTAGGGGGGGGGCGGAAGGGCCGGCAGTTCTTC. Its protein product is CASSLGGGRKGRQFF.

The rearrangement joins TRBV5-5 to TRBJ2-5; 8 bases match TRBD2. CDR1 SGHKS and CDR2 YYEKEE come from the germline V gene (reference sequence). The trim removed 4 bases at V and 2 bases at J, leaving 1 base unmatched. CDR3 length equals 13 residues. The CDR3 nucleotides are TGTGCCAGCAGCCGCGGGGGGCAAGAGACCCAGTACTTC. Its translation: CASSRGGQETQYF.

This chain connects TRBV27 to TRBJ2-7; D possibly corresponds to TRBD2 (6 bases). Trimming removed 6 bases at V and 5 bases at J, with 20 bases between. Germline V CDR1 and CDR2: MNHEY, SMNVEV (reference sequence). CDR3 length: 15 amino acids. In DNA, the CDR3 is TGTGCCAGCAGGCAGAGACAAGGACTATCTCACGAGCAGTACTTC. Its protein is CASRQRQGLSHEQYF.